These 7 T cell receptor beta chains originate from one sample sequenced in a study of patients and donors after allogeneic stem cell transplantation (TCRdb year 2020). Libraries came from RT-PCR. Sequencing was carried out with a NextSeq 550. In-frame beta chains were kept once TCRdb had trimmed the public reads at Q25 with fastp and called clones with MiXCR. Rows merge per CDR3 protein into single entries with the most common DNA and genes. Across this sample there are 9,500 to 15,000 distinct CDR3 sequences, with approximately 25% seen only once. The ten biggest clones cover about 51% of the sample. The sample comprised blood, either unsorted or a sorted T cell fraction (not recorded which). Source of these receptors: a human donor who was either an allogeneic HSCT recipient or a stem cell or donor lymphocyte infusion donor (not recorded which). It is not recorded whose cells these are; they may come from a transplant donor.

This clonotype was seen a handful of times. This sequence joins TRBV12-3 or TRBV12-4 and TRBJ1-5, with TRBD1 matching over 7 bases. This CDR3 contains 15 residues. V lost 4 bases and J lost 0; bases outside the gene matches: 3. The CDR3 nucleotides read TGTGCCAGCAGTTCACAGGGGTATAGCAATCAGCCCCAGCATTTT. Translated: CASSSQGYSNQPQHF.

This clonotype turned up a few times. The chain uses TRBV2 and TRBJ1-2; D ambiguous. Deletions cut 5 bases from V and 11 bases from J, with 15 bases between. This CDR3 contains 12 residues. The germline V gene has CDR1 SNHLY and CDR2 FYNNEI. CDR3 region: CASSPDVSYYTF. The CDR3 DNA sequence: TGTGCCAGCAGTCCGGACGTCTCTTATTACACCTTC.

This chain links TRBV15 with TRBJ2-3; the match to TRBD1 covers 8 bases. The germline gives CDR1 LNHNV, CDR2 YYDKDF (reference sequence). This CDR3 is built from 13 residues. Unmatched junction bases numbered 5, after V lost 11 bases and J lost 1 base. The CDR3 DNA reads as TGTGCCGGCCAGACAGGGGGCACAGATACGCAGTATTTT. Translating it yields CAGQTGGTDTQYF.

This clonotype was counted at least ten times. V and J are TRBV12-3 or TRBV12-4 and TRBJ1-2; D is uncertain. Trimming left V 5 bases short and J 0 bases short, with 7 bases between. The CDR3 loop spans 13 amino acids. In DNA, the CDR3 is TGTGCCAGCAGTCTAACAACTAACTATGGCTACACCTTC. Its translation: CASSLTTNYGYTF.

The V and J genes are TRBV6-6 and TRBJ1-2; 8 positions agree with TRBD1. V dropped 5 bases and J dropped 8; count of bases not matched to a gene: 7. The CDR3 extends over 13 amino acids. Germline V CDR1 and CDR2: MNHNY, SVGAGI (reference sequence). CDR3 nucleotide sequence: TGTGCCAGCAGTCAACAGGGGGAAAGGGGCTACACCTTC. This sequence encodes CASSQQGERGYTF.

This clonotype was counted a single time. The chain joins TRBV12-3 or TRBV12-4 to TRBJ1-2; unclear D gene. V lost 1 base to trimming and J lost 4 bases, with 13 bases between them. The CDR3 contains 15 residues. The CDR3 sequence: CASSLGHRISYGYTF. CDR3 bases: TGTGCCAGCAGTTTAGGGCACAGAATTTCCTATGGCTACACCTTC.

The J gene is TRBJ1-4, the V gene TRBV7-2, with D tentatively TRBD1 (6 bases). This CDR3 is built from 14 residues. Trimming pared 5 bases from V and 8 bases from J, leaving 15 bases between. Germline lookup yields CDR1 SGHTA and CDR2 FQGNSA. The DNA of the CDR3 is TGTGCCAGCAGCCCCCGGACAGTCGGGGAAAAACTGTTTTTT. Translating it yields CASSPRTVGEKLFF. The full variable domain, its missing parts supplied by reference TRBV7-2 and TRBJ1-4, is GAGVSQSPSNKVTEKGKDVELRCDPISGHTALYWYRQSLGQGLEFLIYFQGNSAPDKSGLPSDRFSAERTGGSVSTLTIQRTQQEDSAVYLCASSPRTVGEKLFFGSGTQLSVL.